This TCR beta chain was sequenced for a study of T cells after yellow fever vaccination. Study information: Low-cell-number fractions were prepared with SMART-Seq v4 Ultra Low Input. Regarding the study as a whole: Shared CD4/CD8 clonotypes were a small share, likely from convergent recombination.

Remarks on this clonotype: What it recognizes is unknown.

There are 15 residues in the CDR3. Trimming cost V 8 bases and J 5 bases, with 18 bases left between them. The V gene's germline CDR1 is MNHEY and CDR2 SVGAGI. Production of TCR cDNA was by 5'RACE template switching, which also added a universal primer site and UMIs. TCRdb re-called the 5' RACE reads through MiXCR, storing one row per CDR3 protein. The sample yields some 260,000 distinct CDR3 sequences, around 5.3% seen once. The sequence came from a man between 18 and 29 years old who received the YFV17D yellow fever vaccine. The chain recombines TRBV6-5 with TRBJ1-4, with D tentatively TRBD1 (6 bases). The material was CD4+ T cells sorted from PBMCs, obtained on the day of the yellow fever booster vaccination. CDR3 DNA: TGTGCCAGCGGGATGCCGTCAGGGACAAATGAAAAACTGTTTTTT. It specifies CASGMPSGTNEKLFF.